This TCR beta chain was retrieved from a study of cytomegalovirus exposure and HLA in healthy donors. This CDR3 spans 16 amino acids. The germline V gene encodes CDR1 MNHEY and CDR2 SMNVEV (reference sequence). V was pared by 5 bases and J by 6 bases, with 15 bases of the junction left unmatched. Vbeta (60) and Jbeta (13) primers were used in the PCR. The protocol was immunoSEQ multiplex PCR, while the TCRdb copy is restricted to in-frame clones and leaves out a portion. The data show about 100,000 clones, less than 85% seen once. The count of this clone is one. This sequence was found in a woman aged 60 to 75 in good health and CMV-seropositive. Specimen: PBMCs. The chain uses TRBV27 and TRBJ1-2; TRBD1 agrees at 7 bases. As DNA, the CDR3 is TGTGCCAGCAGTACTCGACAGGGCTCGTCTCTCGATGGCTACACCTTC. This codes for CASSTRQGSSLDGYTF.